These 24 T cell receptor beta chains were sequenced from one sample in a study of sequential checkpoint blockade in melanoma. Treatment of the sample: randomized to nivolumab then ipilimumab (arm A) or the reverse (arm B). Libraries were prepared by immunoSEQ multiplex PCR; TCRdb keeps only in-frame clonotypes and omits some of them. The sample shows 18,000 or so clones, around three fifths of them seen only once. Sequenced material: CD8+ T cells sorted from blood (inferred from file names), taken from a patient given nivolumab and ipilimumab in sequence. These TCRs come from a human donor with melanoma.

The genes are TRBV6-5 and TRBJ2-5; the match to TRBD2 covers 10 bases. The length of the CDR3 is 15 residues. Losses at the gene ends were 2 bases for V and 4 bases for J; bases not matched to a gene: 4. Per the germline V gene, CDR1 is MNHEY and CDR2 is SVGAGI. CDR3 sequence reads: CASSYLAGVSETQYF. For the CDR3, the DNA is TGTGCCAGCAGTTACCTAGCGGGAGTATCAGAGACCCAGTACTTC.

The chain employs TRBV5-6 and TRBJ1-6; 7 bases align to TRBD1. Germline values: CDR1 SGHDT, CDR2 YYEEEE. The junction had 4 bases not matched to a gene; V was cut back by 4 bases and J by 0 bases. The CDR3 is 16 amino acids. CDR3 in DNA: TGTGCCAGCAGCCGAGGGGGCGACTCCTATAATTCACCCCTCCACTTT. Protein product: CASSRGGDSYNSPLHF.

The genes are TRBV27 and TRBJ1-1; possible D gene TRBD1, 5 bases. V lost 3 bases, J lost 4 bases, and 12 bases lay in between. CDR3 length: 14 residues. Germline CDR1 MNHEY, CDR2 SMNVEV (reference sequence). CDR3 amino acids: CASSFWGGGTEAFF. CDR3 nucleotides: TGTGCCAGCAGTTTCTGGGGGGGAGGCACTGAAGCTTTCTTT.

CDR3 bases: TGTGCTAGTGGTTCCAGCGTAATCTATGGCTACACCTTC. Translating gives CASGSSVIYGYTF. J is TRBJ1-2 and V is TRBV12-5; D is unclear. Trimming removed 4 bases at V and 4 bases at J, with 10 bases between. CDR3 length equals 13 residues. Germline CDR1 LGHNT, CDR2 FRNRAP.

The chain is built from TRBV19 and TRBJ2-2; 11 nucleotides agree with TRBD2. This CDR3 is 17 amino acids long. Germline V gene sequence: CDR1 LNHDA, CDR2 SQIVND (reference sequence). V was clipped by 1 base and J by 7 bases; unmatched bases: 8. In DNA, the CDR3 is TGTGCCAGTAGTATAGGAGTACTAGCGGGAGTAAACGGGGAGCTGTTTTTT. The encoded protein is CASSIGVLAGVNGELFF.

The rearrangement links TRBV5-4 to TRBJ2-7; 10 bases line up with TRBD2. V trimming: 3 bases; J trimming: 0 bases; junction bases outside the gene matches: 9. The germline V gene encodes CDR1 SGHNT and CDR2 YYREEE (reference sequence). The CDR3 has 17 residues. The CDR3 DNA reads as TGTGCCAGCAGCTCAACCTCTAGCGGGAGTTTCTCCTACGAGCAGTACTTC. It yields the protein CASSSTSSGSFSYEQYF.

The chain employs TRBV11-2 and TRBJ2-7; 9 bases agree with TRBD2. In germline, CDR1 is SGHAT, CDR2 FQNNGV. The V segment lost 1 base and the J segment 2 bases; nucleotides outside the gene matches: 3. This CDR3 has 15 amino acids. In nucleotides, the CDR3 is TGTGCCAGCAGCTTAGCACAGCGGGGGGCCTACGAGCAGTACTTC. Translation gives CASSLAQRGAYEQYF. Variable domain in full (rest from reference TRBV11-2 and TRBJ2-7): EAGVAQSPRYKIIEKRQSVAFWCNPISGHATLYWYQQILGQGPKLLIQFQNNGVVDDSQLPKDRFSAERLKGVDSTLKIQPAKLEDSAVYLCASSLAQRGAYEQYFGPGTRLTVT.

J is TRBJ2-7 and V is TRBV4-1; 7 bases are shared with TRBD2. V was clipped by 4 bases and J by 0 bases; unmatched bases: 9. Germline V gives CDR1 MGHRA, CDR2 YSYEKL. CDR3 length equals 16 residues. Here the CDR3 reads CASSRDYTSFSYEQYF. CDR3 nucleotide sequence: TGCGCCAGCAGCCGGGACTACACCAGCTTCTCCTACGAGCAGTACTTC.

The chain carries TRBV18 and TRBJ2-2; D not certain. This CDR3 is built from 12 residues. V lost 6 bases to trimming and J lost 7 bases, with 9 bases between them. Looked up from germline, CDR1 is KGHSH and CDR2 is LQKENI. The CDR3 loop reads CASSQTYGELFF. The CDR3 DNA is TGTGCCAGCTCGCAGACATACGGGGAGCTGTTTTTT.

The V and J genes are TRBV12-5 and TRBJ1-1, with D unresolved. Between the trimmed V and J ends, which lost 1 base and 13 bases, there was a span of 19 bases. The CDR3 contains 14 residues. The germline V gene has CDR1 LGHNT and CDR2 FRNRAP. For the CDR3, the DNA is TGTGCTAGTGGTTTGGGGGTGGGGTTGGCGGGAGGTTTCTTT. It codes for CASGLGVGLAGGFF.

This sequence joins TRBV27 and TRBJ2-2; a possible D gene is TRBD2 (7 bases). Trimming took off 7 bases at V and 1 base at J, with 13 bases between the two ends. Germline CDR1 and CDR2: MNHEY and SMNVEV (reference sequence). CDR3 length: 15 amino acids. CDR3 residues: CASTPGGWNTGELFF. The CDR3, as DNA: TGTGCCAGCACCCCGGGGGGCTGGAACACCGGGGAGCTGTTTTTT.

The J gene is TRBJ1-1, the V gene TRBV6-1; 7 nucleotides agree with TRBD1. CDR3 length equals 12 residues. Germline V gene lookup returns CDR1 MNHNS and CDR2 SASEGT. The J segment lost 5 bases and the V segment lost 6 bases, leaving 3 bases of the junction unmatched. DNA for the CDR3: TGTGCCAGCAGCCCACAGGGGACTGAAGCTTTCTTT. It translates to CASSPQGTEAFF.

The rearrangement links TRBV27 to TRBJ1-2; TRBD1 agrees at 9 bases. In germline, CDR1 is MNHEY, CDR2 SMNVEV (reference sequence). The CDR3 is made up of 14 amino acids. V dropped 6 bases and J dropped 6; count of bases not matched to a gene: 8. The CDR3 reads CASREQGALDGYTF. The CDR3 DNA reads TGTGCCAGCAGGGAACAGGGGGCGTTGGATGGCTACACCTTC.

The chain links TRBV27 to TRBJ2-7, with D possibly matching TRBD2 (7 bases). Deletions cut 5 bases from V and 3 bases from J, with 17 bases between. Germline V gene data show CDR1 as MNHEY and CDR2 as SMNVEV (reference sequence). The CDR3 consists of 15 residues. DNA of the CDR3: TGTGCCAGCAGTCCGTTCGGGGGGCGAGACTACGAGCAGTACTTC. Translating it yields CASSPFGGRDYEQYF.

The DNA of the CDR3 is TGTGCCAGTACCGAATCGACAGGGAAGAACACTGAAGCTTTCTTT. Encoded protein: CASTESTGKNTEAFF. The chain combines TRBV19 with TRBJ1-1; the match to TRBD1 covers 7 bases. The CDR3 loop spans 15 amino acids. From germline, CDR1 is LNHDA and CDR2 SQIVND (reference sequence). Trimming cost V 7 bases and J 1 base; bases outside gene matches: 9.

This chain uses TRBV7-8 with TRBJ1-1; unclear D gene. Germline assignment: CDR1 SGHVS and CDR2 FQNEAQ. The V end lost 2 bases, the J end lost 5 bases, and 15 bases lay between the germline ends. The CDR3 has 15 residues. CDR3 sequence: CASSLLFGRGTEAFF. DNA of the CDR3: TGTGCCAGCAGCTTATTATTCGGCCGAGGGACTGAAGCTTTCTTT. The full variable domain, completed using reference TRBV7-8 and TRBJ1-1, is GAGVSQSPRYKVAKRGQDVALRCDPISGHVSLFWYQQALGQGPEFLTYFQNEAQLDKSGLPSDRFFAERPEGSVSTLKIQRTQQEDSAVYLCASSLLFGRGTEAFFGQGTRLTVV.

In its sample, this clone was seen a few times. The chain has TRBV9 and TRBJ2-7, with 7 nucleotides matching TRBD1. This CDR3 region has 14 residues. The V and J ends lost 0 bases and 4 bases, in that order; junction bases with no gene match: 4. CDR1 is SGDLS and CDR2 is YYNGEE in the germline V gene. As DNA, the CDR3 is TGTGCCAGCAGCGTAGATAGGGGGCAATACGAGCAGTACTTC. This gives the protein CASSVDRGQYEQYF.

The chain employs TRBV19 and TRBJ1-1, with D perhaps TRBD1 (6 bases). V was shortened by 3 bases and J by 7 bases, with 12 bases between the two germline ends. Germline CDR1 LNHDA, CDR2 SQIVND (reference sequence). CDR3 length: 13 residues. The CDR3 bases are TGTGCCAGTAGTATTGCAGGGGTAGGTGAAGCTTTCTTT. It encodes CASSIAGVGEAFF.

This rearrangement joins TRBV7-9 to TRBJ2-2; perhaps TRBD1 as D (5 bases). Trimming took 8 bases from V and 4 from J, leaving 14 bases between them. Germline V gives CDR1 SEHNR, CDR2 FQNEAQ (reference sequence). The CDR3 totals 14 residues. This chain's CDR3 is CASVQSGSTGELFF. The CDR3 DNA reads as TGTGCCAGCGTTCAGTCAGGGTCCACCGGGGAGCTGTTTTTT. Full variable domain (remainder filled in from reference TRBV7-9 and TRBJ2-2): DTGVSQNPRHKITKRGQNVTFRCDPISEHNRLYWYRQTLGQGPEFLTYFQNEAQLEKSRLLSDRFSAERPKGSFSTLEIQRTEQGDSAMYLCASVQSGSTGELFFGEGSRLTVL.

V is TRBV11-2 and J is TRBJ1-1, with D tentatively TRBD1 (6 bases). The V gene lost 3 bases and the J gene lost 4 bases, with 12 bases spanning the gap. Per germline, CDR1 SGHAT and CDR2 FQNNGV. CDR3 length equals 14 residues. The chain's CDR3 is CASSLAGAGTEAFF. The CDR3 region has the DNA TGTGCCAGCAGCTTGGCAGGGGCCGGCACTGAAGCTTTCTTT.

The J gene is TRBJ2-3, the V gene TRBV6-5, with D unclear. Looked up from germline, CDR1 is MNHEY and CDR2 is SVGAGI. The V and J ends lost 0 bases and 2 bases respectively, with 6 bases between them. There are 14 residues in the CDR3. CDR3 DNA sequence: TGTGCCAGCAGTTACTCGTCAGTCACAGATACGCAGTATTTT. It is translated as CASSYSSVTDTQYF.

The chain couples TRBV25-1 to TRBJ2-7, with 12 nucleotides matching TRBD1. This CDR3 is 15 amino acids long. Germline lookup yields CDR1 MGHDK and CDR2 SYGVNS. J was trimmed by 3 bases and V by 3 bases; bases with no gene match: 3. CDR3 region: CASSEGTGGGYEQYF. CDR3 bases: TGTGCCAGCAGTGAGGGGACAGGGGGCGGCTACGAGCAGTACTTC.

V and J are TRBV11-2 and TRBJ1-1, with a weak D call TRBD1 (5 bases). Per germline, CDR1 SGHAT and CDR2 FQNNGV. The CDR3 runs 14 residues. With 6 bases removed from V and 7 bases from J, the gap between germline ends came to 18 bases. CDR3 bases: TGTGCCAGCAGTCACCAGCGGGGGACGGGTGAAGCTTTCTTT. Translation: CASSHQRGTGEAFF.

The chain is built from TRBV6-5 and TRBJ1-5; D perhaps matches TRBD1 (5 bases). The CDR3 is 14 amino acids. Germline V gene data show CDR1 as MNHEY and CDR2 as SVGAGI. Trimming removed 6 bases at V and 5 bases at J, with 14 bases between. CDR3 in DNA: TGTGCCAGCAGCCTCAGGGAAACCGATCAGCCCCAGCATTTT. This translates into CASSLRETDQPQHF.